This passage covers 5 T cell receptor beta chains from one sample sequenced in a study of blood T cell repertoires in COVID-19. Using immunoSEQ multiplex PCR, the repertoire was profiled, and TCRdb retains in-frame clones only, with some absent. The sample has 370,000 or so clones, 70% to 85% seen once. The sample taken for sequencing was peripheral blood. These receptors were collected from a human donor with acute or convalescent COVID-19. The donor label of this sample is uncertain.

V and J are TRBV13 and TRBJ1-4; D is undetermined. This CDR3 region has 13 residues. V shed 5 bases and J shed 4 bases, with 8 bases lying between them. Germline values: CDR1 PRHDT, CDR2 FYEKMQ (reference sequence). The CDR3 DNA reads as TGTGCCAGCAGCCGAACTAATAATGAAAAACTGTTTTTT. Its translation: CASSRTNNEKLFF.

This clone was counted only a few times. The rearrangement uses TRBV10-2 and TRBJ2-2, with 14 positions matching TRBD2. V trimming: 6 bases; J trimming: 7 bases; junction bases outside the gene matches: 7. CDR3 length: 16 residues. Per the germline V gene, CDR1 is WSHSY and CDR2 is SAAADI. Here the CDR3 reads CASRRLAGGRGGELFF. CDR3 nucleotide sequence: TGCGCCAGCAGGAGACTAGCGGGGGGGCGCGGCGGGGAGCTGTTTTTT.

The chain links TRBV6-5 to TRBJ1-6, with a tentative D call TRBD1 (5 bases). V was trimmed by 3 bases and J by 6 bases, leaving 15 bases between them. From germline, CDR1 is MNHEY and CDR2 SVGAGI. This CDR3 spans 16 amino acids. The CDR3 nucleotides read TGTGCCAGCAGTTATTGGGTAGGGGTGGGTAATTCACCCCTCCACTTT. This translates into CASSYWVGVGNSPLHF.

This rearrangement joins TRBV27 to TRBJ2-1; tentative D call: TRBD1 (5 bases). The V gene's germline CDR1 is MNHEY and CDR2 SMNVEV (reference sequence). There are 16 residues in the CDR3. The V end was cut by 3 bases, the J end by 5 bases, with 17 bases between. The CDR3 DNA follows: TGTGCCAGCAGTTTTCAACGGAAAGGGGTAAACAATGAGCAGTTCTTC. As protein: CASSFQRKGVNNEQFF.

The gene calls are TRBV6-5 and TRBJ1-3, with TRBD1 identical over 7 bases. CDR1 and CDR2 from the germline V gene are MNHEY and SVGAGI. V lost 4 bases and J lost 0; bases outside the gene matches: 6. The CDR3 length is 16 residues. The CDR3 nucleotides read TGTGCCAGCAGTTTCTACGGGACAGCCTCTGGAAACACCATATATTTT. Amino acids: CASSFYGTASGNTIYF.